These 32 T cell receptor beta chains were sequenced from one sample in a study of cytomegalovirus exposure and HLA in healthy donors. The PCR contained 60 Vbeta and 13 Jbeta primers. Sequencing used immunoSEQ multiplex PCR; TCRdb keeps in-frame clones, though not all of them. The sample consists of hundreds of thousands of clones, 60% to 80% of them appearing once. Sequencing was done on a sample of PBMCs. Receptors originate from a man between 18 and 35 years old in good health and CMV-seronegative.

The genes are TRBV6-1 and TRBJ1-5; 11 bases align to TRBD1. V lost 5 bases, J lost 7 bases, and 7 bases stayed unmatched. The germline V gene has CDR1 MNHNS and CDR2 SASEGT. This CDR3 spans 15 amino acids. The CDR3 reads CASSKGQGERQPQHF. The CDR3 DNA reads TGTGCCAGCAGTAAGGGACAGGGGGAACGGCAGCCCCAGCATTTT.

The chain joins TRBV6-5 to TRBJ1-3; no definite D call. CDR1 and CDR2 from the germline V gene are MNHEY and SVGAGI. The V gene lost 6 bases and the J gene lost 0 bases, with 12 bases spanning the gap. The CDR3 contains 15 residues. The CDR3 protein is CASSHTEHSGNTIYF. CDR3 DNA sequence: TGTGCCAGCAGCCACACGGAGCACTCTGGAAACACCATATATTTT.

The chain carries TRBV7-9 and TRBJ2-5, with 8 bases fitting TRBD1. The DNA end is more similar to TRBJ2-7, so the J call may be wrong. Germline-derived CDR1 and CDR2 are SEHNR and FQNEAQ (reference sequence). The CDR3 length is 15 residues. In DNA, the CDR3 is TGTGCCAGCAGCTCTCAGGGGGCCTTGTATGGCGAGCAGTACTTC. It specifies CASSSQGALYGEQYF.

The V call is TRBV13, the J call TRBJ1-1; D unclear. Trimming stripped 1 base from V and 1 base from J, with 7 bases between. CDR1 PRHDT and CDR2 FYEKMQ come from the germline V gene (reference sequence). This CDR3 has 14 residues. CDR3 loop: CASSLDGPNTEAFF. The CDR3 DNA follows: TGTGCCAGCAGCTTAGACGGTCCGAACACTGAAGCTTTCTTT.

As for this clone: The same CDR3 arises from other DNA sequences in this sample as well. CDR3 amino acids: CASSVGLADSYEQYF. The CDR3, as DNA: TGTGCCAGCAGCGTCGGACTAGCGGACTCCTACGAGCAGTACTTC. The chain is built from TRBV9 and TRBJ2-7; 10 bases line up with TRBD2. The CDR3 sequence is 15 residues long. In germline, CDR1 is SGDLS, CDR2 YYNGEE. V dropped 2 bases and J dropped 0; count of bases not matched to a gene: 2.

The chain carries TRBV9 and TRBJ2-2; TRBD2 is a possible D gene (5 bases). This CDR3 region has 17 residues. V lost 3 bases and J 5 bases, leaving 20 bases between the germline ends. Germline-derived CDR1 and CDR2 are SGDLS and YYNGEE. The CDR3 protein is CASSGFGSSRVTGELFF. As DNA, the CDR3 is TGTGCCAGCAGCGGGTTTGGGTCCTCGAGGGTTACCGGGGAGCTGTTTTTT.

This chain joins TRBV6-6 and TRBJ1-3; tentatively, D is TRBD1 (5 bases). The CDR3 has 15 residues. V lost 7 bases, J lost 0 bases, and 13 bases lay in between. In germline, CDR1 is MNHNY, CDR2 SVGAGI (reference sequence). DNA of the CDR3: TGTGCCAGCACCACGGGGGGGAACTCTGGAAACACCATATATTTT. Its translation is CASTTGGNSGNTIYF.

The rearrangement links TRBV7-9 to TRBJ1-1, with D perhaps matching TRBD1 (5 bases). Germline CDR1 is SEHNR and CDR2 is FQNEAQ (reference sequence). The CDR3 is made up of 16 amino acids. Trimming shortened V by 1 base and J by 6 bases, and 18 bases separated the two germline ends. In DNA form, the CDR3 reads TGTGCCAGCAGCTTAGGCTTTGAAGGGGTAAGGGCTGAAGCTTTCTTT. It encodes CASSLGFEGVRAEAFF.

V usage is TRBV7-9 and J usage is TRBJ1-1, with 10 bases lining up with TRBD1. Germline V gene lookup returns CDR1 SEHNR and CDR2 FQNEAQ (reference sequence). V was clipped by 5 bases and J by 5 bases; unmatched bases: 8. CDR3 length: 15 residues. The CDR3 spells CASSPGQGGLTEAFF. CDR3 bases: TGTGCCAGCAGCCCCGGACAGGGGGGACTGACTGAAGCTTTCTTT.

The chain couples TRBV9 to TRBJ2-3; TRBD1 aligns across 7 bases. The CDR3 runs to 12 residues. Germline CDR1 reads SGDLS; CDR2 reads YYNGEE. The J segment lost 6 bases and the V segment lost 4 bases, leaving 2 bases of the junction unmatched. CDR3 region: CASSQGEDTQYF. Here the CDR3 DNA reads TGTGCCAGCAGCCAGGGGGAGGATACGCAGTATTTT.

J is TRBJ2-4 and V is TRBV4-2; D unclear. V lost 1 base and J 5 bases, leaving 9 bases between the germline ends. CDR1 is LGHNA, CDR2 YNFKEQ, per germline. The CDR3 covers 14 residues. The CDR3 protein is CASSQGVRENIQYF. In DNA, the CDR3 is TGTGCCAGCAGCCAAGGGGTCCGGGAAAACATTCAGTACTTC.

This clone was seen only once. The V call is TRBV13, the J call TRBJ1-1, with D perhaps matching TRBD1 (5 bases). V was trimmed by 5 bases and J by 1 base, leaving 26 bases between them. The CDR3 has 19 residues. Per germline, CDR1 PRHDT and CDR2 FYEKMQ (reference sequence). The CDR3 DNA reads TGTGCCAGCAGCGCCCCCCCAGCTGGACGCTCCGGGGGGAACACTGAAGCTTTCTTT. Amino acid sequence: CASSAPPAGRSGGNTEAFF. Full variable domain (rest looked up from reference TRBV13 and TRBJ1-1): AAGVIQSPRHLIKEKRETATLKCYPIPRHDTVYWYQQGPGQDPQFLISFYEKMQSDKGSIPDRFSAQQFSDYHSELNMSSLELGDSALYFCASSAPPAGRSGGNTEAFFGQGTRLTVV.

The CDR3 DNA follows: TGCGCCAGCAGCTTATCAGGGGCCTTTAACTATGGCTACACCTTC. It translates to CASSLSGAFNYGYTF. V is TRBV5-1 and J is TRBJ1-2; perhaps TRBD1 as D (6 bases). Germline V gives CDR1 SGHRS, CDR2 YFSETQ. The CDR3 totals 15 residues. V lost 2 bases and J lost 1, with 12 bases in between. Supplemented by reference TRBV5-1 and TRBJ1-2, the full variable domain reads KAGVTQTPRYLIKTRGQQVTLSCSPISGHRSVSWYQQTPGQGLQFLFEYFSETQRNKGNFPGRFSGRQFSNSRSEMNVSTLELGDSALYLCASSLSGAFNYGYTFGSGTRLTVV.

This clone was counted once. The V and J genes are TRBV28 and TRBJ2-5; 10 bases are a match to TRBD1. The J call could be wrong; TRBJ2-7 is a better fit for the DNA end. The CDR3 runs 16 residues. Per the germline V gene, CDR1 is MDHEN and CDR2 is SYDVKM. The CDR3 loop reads CASSPHRGQGLGEQYF. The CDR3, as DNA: TGTGCCAGCAGCCCCCACCGGGGACAGGGGTTGGGCGAGCAGTACTTC.

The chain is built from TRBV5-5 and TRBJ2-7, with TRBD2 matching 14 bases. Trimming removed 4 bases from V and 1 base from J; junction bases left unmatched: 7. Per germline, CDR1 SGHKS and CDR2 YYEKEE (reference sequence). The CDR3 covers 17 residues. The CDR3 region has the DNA TGTGCCAGCAGCCCGAGACTAGCGGGAGGGCCTTCCTACGAGCAGTACTTC. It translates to CASSPRLAGGPSYEQYF. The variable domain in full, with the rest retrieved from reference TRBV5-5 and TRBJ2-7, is DAGVTQSPTHLIKTRGQQVTLRCSPISGHKSVSWYQQVLGQGPQFIFQYYEKEERGRGNFPDRFSARQFPNYSSELNVNALLLGDSALYLCASSPRLAGGPSYEQYFGPGTRLTVT.

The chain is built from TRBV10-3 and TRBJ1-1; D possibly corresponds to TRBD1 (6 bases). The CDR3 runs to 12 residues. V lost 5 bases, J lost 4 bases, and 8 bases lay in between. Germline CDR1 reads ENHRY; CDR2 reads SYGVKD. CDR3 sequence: CAISPQGTEAFF. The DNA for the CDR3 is TGTGCCATCAGTCCACAGGGCACTGAAGCTTTCTTT.

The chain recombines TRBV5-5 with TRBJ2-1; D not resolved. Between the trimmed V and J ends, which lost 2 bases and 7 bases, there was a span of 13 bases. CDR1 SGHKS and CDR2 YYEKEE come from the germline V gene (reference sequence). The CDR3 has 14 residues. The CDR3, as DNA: TGTGCCAGCAGCTTTGGGCCCTTCTCGAATGAGCAGTTCTTC. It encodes CASSFGPFSNEQFF.

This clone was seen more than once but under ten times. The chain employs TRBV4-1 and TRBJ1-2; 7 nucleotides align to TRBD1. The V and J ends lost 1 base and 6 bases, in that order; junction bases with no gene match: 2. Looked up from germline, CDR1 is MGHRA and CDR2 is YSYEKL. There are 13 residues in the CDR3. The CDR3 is CASSQGQGDGYTF. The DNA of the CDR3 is TGCGCCAGCAGCCAAGGACAGGGCGATGGCTACACCTTC.

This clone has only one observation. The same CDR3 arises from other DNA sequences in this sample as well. CDR3 sequence reads: CASSPLGQVWSNQPQHF. The CDR3 DNA reads as TGTGCCAGCAGCCCTTTGGGACAGGTTTGGAGCAATCAGCCCCAGCATTTT. The chain couples TRBV2 to TRBJ1-5, with 8 bases that match TRBD1. CDR1 is SNHLY, CDR2 FYNNEI, per germline. The CDR3 spans 17 residues. Trimming took 6 bases from V and 1 from J; bases not matched to a gene: 11.

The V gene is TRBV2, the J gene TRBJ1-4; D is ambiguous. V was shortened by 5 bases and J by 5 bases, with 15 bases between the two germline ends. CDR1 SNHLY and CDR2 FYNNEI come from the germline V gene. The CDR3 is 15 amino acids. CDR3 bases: TGTGCCAGCAGTAGCCTAGCGGCTGAGAATGAAAAACTGTTTTTT. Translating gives CASSSLAAENEKLFF.

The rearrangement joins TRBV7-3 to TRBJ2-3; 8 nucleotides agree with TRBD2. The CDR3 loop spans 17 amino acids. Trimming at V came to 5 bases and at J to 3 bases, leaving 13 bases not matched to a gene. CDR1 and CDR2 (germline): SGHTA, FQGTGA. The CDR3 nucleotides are TGTGCCAGCAGCCACCCCGGGGGGGCAGAAATAACAGATACGCAGTATTTT. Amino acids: CASSHPGGAEITDTQYF.

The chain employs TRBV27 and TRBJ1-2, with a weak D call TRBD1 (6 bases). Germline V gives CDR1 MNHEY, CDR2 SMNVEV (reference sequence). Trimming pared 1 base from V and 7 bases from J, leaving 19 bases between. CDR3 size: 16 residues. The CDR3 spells CASSLYPDGGLGGYTF. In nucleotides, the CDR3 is TGTGCCAGCAGTTTATATCCAGATGGGGGCCTGGGTGGCTACACCTTC.

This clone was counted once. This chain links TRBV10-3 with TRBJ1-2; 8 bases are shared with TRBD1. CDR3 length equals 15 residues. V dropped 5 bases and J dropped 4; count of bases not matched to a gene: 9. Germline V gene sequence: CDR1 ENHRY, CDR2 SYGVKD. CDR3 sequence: CAISQGQGEAYGYTF. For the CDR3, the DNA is TGTGCCATCAGTCAAGGACAGGGTGAGGCCTATGGCTACACCTTC.

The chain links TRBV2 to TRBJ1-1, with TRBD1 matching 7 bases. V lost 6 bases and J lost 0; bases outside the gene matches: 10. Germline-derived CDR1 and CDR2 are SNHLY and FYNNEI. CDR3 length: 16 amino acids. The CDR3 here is CASRAKTGQMNTEAFF. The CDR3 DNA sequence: TGTGCCAGCAGAGCTAAAACGGGACAGATGAACACTGAAGCTTTCTTT.

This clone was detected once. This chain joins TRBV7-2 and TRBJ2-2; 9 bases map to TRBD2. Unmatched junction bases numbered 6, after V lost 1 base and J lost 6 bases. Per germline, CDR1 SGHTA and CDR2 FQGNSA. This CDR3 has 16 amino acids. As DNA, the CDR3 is TGTGCCAGCAGCTTAGGGGCGGGGGGGCCGCCCGGGGAGCTGTTTTTT. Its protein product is CASSLGAGGPPGELFF.

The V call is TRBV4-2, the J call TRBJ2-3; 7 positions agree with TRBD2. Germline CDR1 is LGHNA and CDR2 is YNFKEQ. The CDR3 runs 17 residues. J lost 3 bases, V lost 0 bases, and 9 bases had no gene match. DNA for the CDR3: TGTGCCAGCAGCCAAGATTCTGCGGGAGAGGTAACAGATACGCAGTATTTT. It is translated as CASSQDSAGEVTDTQYF.

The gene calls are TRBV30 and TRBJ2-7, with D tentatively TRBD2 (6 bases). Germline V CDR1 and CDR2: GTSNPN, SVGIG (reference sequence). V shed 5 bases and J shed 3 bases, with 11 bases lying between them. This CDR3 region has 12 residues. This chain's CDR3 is CAWGPGVYEQYF. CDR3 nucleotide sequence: TGTGCCTGGGGCCCGGGAGTCTACGAGCAGTACTTC.

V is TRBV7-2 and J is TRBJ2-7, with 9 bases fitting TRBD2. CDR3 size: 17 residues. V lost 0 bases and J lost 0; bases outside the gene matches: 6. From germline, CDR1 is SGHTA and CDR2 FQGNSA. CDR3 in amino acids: CASSLAHGAGGSYEQYF. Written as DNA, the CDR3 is TGTGCCAGCAGCTTAGCGCATGGAGCGGGAGGCTCCTACGAGCAGTACTTC.

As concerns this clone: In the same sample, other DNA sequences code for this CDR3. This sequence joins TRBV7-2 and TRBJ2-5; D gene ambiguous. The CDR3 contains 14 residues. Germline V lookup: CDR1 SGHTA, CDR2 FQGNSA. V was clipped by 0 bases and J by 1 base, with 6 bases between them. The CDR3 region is CASSLAAVQETQYF. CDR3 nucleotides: TGTGCCAGCAGCTTAGCCGCAGTCCAAGAGACCCAGTACTTC.

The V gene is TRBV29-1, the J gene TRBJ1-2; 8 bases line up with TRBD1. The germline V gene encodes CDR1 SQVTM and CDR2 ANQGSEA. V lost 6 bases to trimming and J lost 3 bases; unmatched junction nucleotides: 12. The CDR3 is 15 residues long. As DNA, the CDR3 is TGCAGCGTAATCTCCGCGACAGGGGTACACTATGGCTACACCTTC. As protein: CSVISATGVHYGYTF.

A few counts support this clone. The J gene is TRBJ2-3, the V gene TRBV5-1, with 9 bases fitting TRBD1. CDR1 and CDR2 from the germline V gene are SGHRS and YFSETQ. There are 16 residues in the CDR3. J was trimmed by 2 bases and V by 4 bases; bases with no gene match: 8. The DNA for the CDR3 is TGCGCCAGCAGCCTGCCGGGGACAGGGATCACAGATACGCAGTATTTT. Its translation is CASSLPGTGITDTQYF.

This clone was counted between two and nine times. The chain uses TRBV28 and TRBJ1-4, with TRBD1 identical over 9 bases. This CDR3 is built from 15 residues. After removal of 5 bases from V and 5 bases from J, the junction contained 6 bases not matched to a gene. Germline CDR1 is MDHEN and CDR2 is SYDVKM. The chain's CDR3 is CASSLQTGGNEKLFF. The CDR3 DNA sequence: TGTGCCAGCAGTCTCCAGACAGGGGGAAATGAAAAACTGTTTTTT.